Sequencing of this T cell receptor (beta chain) was carried out in a study of cytomegalovirus exposure and HLA in healthy donors. Looking at the study overall: An earlier analysis found roughly 110 million unique TCR beta sequences from roughly 170 million T cells. There were some 81 million unique TCRs (from HLA-typed donors) in an early data release. Findings and limits, study-wide: Immune exposure was documented only through CMV serostatus. An ancestry cluster, one associated with Asian ancestry, reportedly showed fewer N-insertions than the approximately 670-donor mean in a later analysis.

With regard to this clone: Its specificity is unknown.

The junction had 7 bases not matched to a gene; V was cut back by 5 bases and J by 4 bases. This CDR3 region has 14 residues. Germline CDR1 and CDR2: LNHDA and SQIVND (reference sequence). Use of 60 Vbeta and 13 Jbeta primers characterized the PCR. TCRdb's table, derived via immunoSEQ multiplex PCR, lists solely in-frame clones and lacks some. The sample totals over 75,000 clones. Sequencing used PBMCs. The sequence came from a man aged 45 to 65 in good health and CMV-seronegative. The genes are TRBV19 and TRBJ1-1; TRBD1 matches at 7 bases. The CDR3 loop reads CASSLYDRVTEAFF. In DNA form, the CDR3 reads TGTGCCAGTAGTCTCTACGACAGGGTCACTGAAGCTTTCTTT.